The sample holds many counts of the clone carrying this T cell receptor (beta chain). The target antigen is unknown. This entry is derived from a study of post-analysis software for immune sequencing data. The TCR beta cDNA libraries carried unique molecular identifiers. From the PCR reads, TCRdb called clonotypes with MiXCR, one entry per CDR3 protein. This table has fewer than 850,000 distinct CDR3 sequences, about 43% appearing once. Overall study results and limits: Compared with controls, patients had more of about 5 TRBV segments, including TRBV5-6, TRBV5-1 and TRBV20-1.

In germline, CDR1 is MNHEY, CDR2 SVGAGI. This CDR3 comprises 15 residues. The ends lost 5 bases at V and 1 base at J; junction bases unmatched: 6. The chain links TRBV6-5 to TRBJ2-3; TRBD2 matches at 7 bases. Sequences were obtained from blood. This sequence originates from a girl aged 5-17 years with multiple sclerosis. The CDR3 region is CASSTPREGTDTQYF. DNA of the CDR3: TGTGCCAGCAGTACGCCCCGGGAGGGCACAGATACGCAGTATTTT.